This TCR beta chain stems from a study of CD8 T cells in ankylosing spondylitis. General study results and limits: It appeared that ankylosing spondylitis blood was characterized by a TCR beta motif of 8 or 9 highly homologous variants.

TCRdb passed the 5' RACE reads through MiXCR, listing each CDR3 protein once. Seen here are around 150,000 distinct CDR3 sequences, about 9.9% observed once, and the top ten hold roughly 29%. With regard to this clonotype: What it binds is unknown.

J gave up 2 bases and V 0 bases, and 7 bases lay outside the gene matches. Germline V lookup: CDR1 DFQATT, CDR2 SNEGSKA (reference sequence). This CDR3 has 17 residues. The sequenced sample was blood, either unsorted or a sorted T cell fraction (not recorded which). This receptor was taken from a male donor with ankylosing spondylitis or in good health (not recorded which). The chain couples TRBV20-1 to TRBJ2-3; 11 bases match TRBD2. In nucleotides, the CDR3 is TGCAGTGCTAGAGATTGGGCTAGCGGGGGGATCACAGATACGCAGTATTTT. Translating it yields CSARDWASGGITDTQYF.